Shown below are 3 T cell receptor beta chains from a single sample sequenced in a study of cytomegalovirus exposure and HLA in healthy donors. The PCR was carried out with 60 Vbeta primers and 13 Jbeta primers. The protocol was immunoSEQ multiplex PCR, while the TCRdb copy is restricted to in-frame clones and leaves out a portion. Its table records around 48,000 clones. Sequenced: PBMCs. Every receptor here comes from a female donor in good health and CMV-seronegative.

The chain has TRBV4-3 and TRBJ2-1; 10 bases fit TRBD2. Germline trimming cut 5 bases from V and 8 bases from J; bases unmatched to any gene: 3. CDR1 is LGHNA, CDR2 YSLEER, per germline. This CDR3 contains 13 residues. Here the CDR3 reads CASSVAGGHEQFF. The CDR3 nucleotides are TGCGCCAGCAGCGTAGCGGGGGGCCATGAGCAGTTCTTC.

The chain is built from TRBV5-1 and TRBJ2-7; TRBD2 matches at 7 bases. Germline assignment: CDR1 SGHRS and CDR2 YFSETQ. J was trimmed by 5 bases and V by 4 bases; bases with no gene match: 9. There are 14 residues in the CDR3. CDR3 in DNA: TGCGCCAGCAGCCTGGGGGGGGTCCAGAACGAGCAGTACTTC. Encoded protein: CASSLGGVQNEQYF.

J is TRBJ2-1 and V is TRBV4-2; D gene ambiguous. This CDR3 has 14 residues. V was clipped by 0 bases and J by 6 bases, with 9 bases between them. From germline, CDR1 is LGHNA and CDR2 YNFKEQ. CDR3 coding DNA: TGTGCCAGCAGCCAAGATACATTTGTCAATGAGCAGTTCTTC. Residues: CASSQDTFVNEQFF.